This T cell receptor beta chain was documented in a study of T cells after yellow fever vaccination. On the study more broadly: SMART-Seq v4 Ultra Low Input prepared the low-cell-number fractions.

Study-wide results and limits: The booster saw the reappearance of most primary-vaccination clones (more than 95% CD4, roughly 90% CD8). Weaker overall, the secondary response nonetheless peaked faster (day 5 versus 15).

The sample holds a few counts of this clonotype. Its antigen is not known. The authors made TCR cDNA by 5'RACE template switching, adding a universal primer site and UMIs. Using its own MiXCR run on the 5' RACE reads, TCRdb lists one record per CDR3 protein. Of about 300,000 distinct CDR3 sequences in the sample, less than 9.5% were seen once. The CDR3 totals 13 residues. Trimming removed 8 bases from V and 0 bases from J; junction bases left unmatched: 2. The receptor's source is a man aged 18 to 30 who received the YFV17D yellow fever vaccine. The sample here was CD4+ T cells sorted from PBMCs, taken 5 days after the yellow fever booster vaccination. V is TRBV12-3 or TRBV12-4 and J is TRBJ1-1; 8 nucleotides agree with TRBD1. CDR3 loop: CASGQGLNTEAFF. CDR3 sequence (DNA): TGTGCCAGCGGACAGGGATTGAACACTGAAGCTTTCTTT.